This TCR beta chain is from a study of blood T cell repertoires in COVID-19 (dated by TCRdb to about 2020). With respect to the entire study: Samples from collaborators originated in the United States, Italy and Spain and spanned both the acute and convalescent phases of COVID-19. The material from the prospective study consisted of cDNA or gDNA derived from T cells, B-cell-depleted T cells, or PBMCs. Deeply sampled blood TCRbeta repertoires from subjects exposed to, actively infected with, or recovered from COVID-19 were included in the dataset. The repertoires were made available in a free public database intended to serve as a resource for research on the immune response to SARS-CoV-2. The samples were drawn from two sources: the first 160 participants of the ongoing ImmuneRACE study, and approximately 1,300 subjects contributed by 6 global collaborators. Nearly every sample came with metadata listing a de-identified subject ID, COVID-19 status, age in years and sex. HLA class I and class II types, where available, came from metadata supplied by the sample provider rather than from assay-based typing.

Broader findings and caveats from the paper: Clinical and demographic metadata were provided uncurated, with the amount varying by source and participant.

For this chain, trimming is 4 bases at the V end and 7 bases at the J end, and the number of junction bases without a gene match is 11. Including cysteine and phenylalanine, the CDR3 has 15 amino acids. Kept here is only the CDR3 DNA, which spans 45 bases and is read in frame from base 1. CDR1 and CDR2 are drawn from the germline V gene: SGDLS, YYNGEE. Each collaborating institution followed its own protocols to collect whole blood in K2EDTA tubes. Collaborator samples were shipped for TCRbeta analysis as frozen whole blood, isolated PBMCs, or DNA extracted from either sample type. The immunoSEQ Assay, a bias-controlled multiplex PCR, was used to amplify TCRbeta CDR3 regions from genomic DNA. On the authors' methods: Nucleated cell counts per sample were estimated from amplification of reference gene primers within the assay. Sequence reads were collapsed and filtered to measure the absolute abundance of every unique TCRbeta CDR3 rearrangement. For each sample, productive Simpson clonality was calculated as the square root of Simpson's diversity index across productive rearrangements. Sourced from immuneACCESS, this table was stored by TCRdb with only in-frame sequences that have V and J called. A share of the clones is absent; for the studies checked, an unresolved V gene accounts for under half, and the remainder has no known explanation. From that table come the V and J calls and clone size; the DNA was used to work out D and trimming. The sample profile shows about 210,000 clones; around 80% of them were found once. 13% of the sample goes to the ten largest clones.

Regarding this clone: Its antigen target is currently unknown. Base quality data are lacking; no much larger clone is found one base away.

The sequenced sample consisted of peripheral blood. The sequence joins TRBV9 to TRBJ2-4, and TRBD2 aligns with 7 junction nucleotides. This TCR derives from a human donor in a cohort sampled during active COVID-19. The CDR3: CASSPGEGFMNIQYF. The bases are TGTGCCAGCAGCCCCGGGGAGGGTTTTATGAACATTCAGTACTTC.